A single sample is the source of the 8 T cell receptor beta chains below, sequenced in a study of CD8+ T cells in alopecia areata. cDNA serving as the sequencing template came from extracted, reverse transcribed RNA. Clones were read by immunoSEQ multiplex PCR, and TCRdb kept only the in-frame ones, dropping some. The table records about 130,000 clones, roughly 64% of them present only once. The material sequenced was CD4+ T cells sorted from blood, taken at week 0. These TCRs come from a human donor with alopecia areata.

CDR3 DNA: TGTGCCAGCAGCCAGGGGTTTAGCGGGGAAGAGACCCAGTACTTC. It translates to CASSQGFSGEETQYF. The J gene is TRBJ2-5, the V gene TRBV4-2; 8 bases agree with TRBD2. This CDR3 spans 15 amino acids. V lost 3 bases and J lost 3; bases outside the gene matches: 6. CDR1 is LGHNA, CDR2 YNFKEQ, per germline.

The rearrangement links TRBV9 to TRBJ2-2; TRBD2 aligns across 12 bases. V was clipped by 0 bases and J by 4 bases; unmatched bases: 4. CDR1 and CDR2 (germline): SGDLS, YYNGEE. This CDR3 is 17 amino acids long. In nucleotides, the CDR3 is TGTGCCAGCAGCGTAGGGACTAGCGGGGCTCTCACCGGGGAGCTGTTTTTT. Translation: CASSVGTSGALTGELFF.

Remarks on this clone: Its ends do not fully match the called genes, so a read error is possible. The chain uses TRBV20-1 and TRBJ1-1; D may be TRBD1 (5 bases). Germline V gene sequence: CDR1 DFQATT, CDR2 SNEGSKA (reference sequence). This CDR3 region has 10 residues. This CDR3 reads CSAGGTGPHF. The CDR3 coding sequence is TGCAGTGCTGGGGGAACGGGGCCTCACTTT.

This clone was seen a handful of times. The chain employs TRBV7-2 and TRBJ2-1, with 12 bases aligning to TRBD2. The CDR3 spans 15 residues. Germline V gene sequence: CDR1 SGHTA, CDR2 FQGNSA. V shed 5 bases, J shed 9 bases, and the junction held 8 bases outside the gene matches. For the CDR3, the DNA is TGTGCCAGCAGCCCTAGCGGGGGGGCACAGGGTGAGCAGTTCTTC. Residues: CASSPSGGAQGEQFF.

The CDR3 nucleotides are TGTGCCAGCAGCTTGTGGGGGCAGCCCCAGCATTTT. It yields the protein CASSLWGQPQHF. The gene calls are TRBV5-6 and TRBJ1-5; weak D call: TRBD1 (5 bases). The germline gives CDR1 SGHDT, CDR2 YYEEEE. Trimming cost V 1 base and J 7 bases, with 6 bases left between them. The CDR3 has 12 amino acids.

The chain is built from TRBV11-3 and TRBJ2-3; D is unresolved. From germline, CDR1 is SGHNT and CDR2 YENEEA. Trimming took off 3 bases at V and 3 bases at J, with 7 bases between the two ends. The CDR3 runs 13 residues. In DNA form, the CDR3 reads TGTGCCAGCAGCTTCCCTAGGACAGATACGCAGTATTTT. Translation gives CASSFPRTDTQYF.

This clone occurred a few times. The chain employs TRBV6-4 and TRBJ2-3; TRBD1 agrees at 9 bases. CDR1 is MRHNA and CDR2 is SNTAGT in the germline V gene. CDR3 size: 14 residues. V was clipped by 2 bases and J by 5 bases; unmatched bases: 2. The CDR3 here is CASSDTDRGDTQYF. In DNA, the CDR3 is TGTGCCAGCAGTGACACGGACAGGGGAGATACGCAGTATTTT.

The CDR3 spells CSVEREAGRGYTF. CDR3 coding DNA: TGCAGCGTTGAGCGGGAGGCGGGTCGTGGCTACACCTTC. The rearrangement links TRBV29-1 to TRBJ1-2; D unclear. The CDR3 is 13 amino acids. Germline V gene sequence: CDR1 SQVTM, CDR2 ANQGSEA. V was shortened by 3 bases and J by 7 bases, with 15 bases between the two germline ends. Supplemented by reference TRBV29-1 and TRBJ1-2, the full variable domain reads SAVISQKPSRDICQRGTSLTIQCQVDSQVTMMFWYRQQPGQSLTLIATANQGSEATYESGFVIDKFPISRPNLTFSTLTVSNMSPEDSSIYLCSVEREAGRGYTFGSGTRLTVV.